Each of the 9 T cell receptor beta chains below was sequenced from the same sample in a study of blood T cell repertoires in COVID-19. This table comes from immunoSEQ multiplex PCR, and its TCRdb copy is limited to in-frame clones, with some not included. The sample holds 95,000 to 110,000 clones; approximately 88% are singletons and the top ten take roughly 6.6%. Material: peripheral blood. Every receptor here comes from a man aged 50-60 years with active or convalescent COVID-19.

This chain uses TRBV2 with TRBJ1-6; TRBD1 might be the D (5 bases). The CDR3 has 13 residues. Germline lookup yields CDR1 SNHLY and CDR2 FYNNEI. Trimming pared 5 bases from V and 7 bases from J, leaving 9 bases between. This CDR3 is CASSKGRNSPLHF. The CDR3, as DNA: TGTGCCAGCAGTAAGGGGAGGAATTCACCCCTCCACTTT.

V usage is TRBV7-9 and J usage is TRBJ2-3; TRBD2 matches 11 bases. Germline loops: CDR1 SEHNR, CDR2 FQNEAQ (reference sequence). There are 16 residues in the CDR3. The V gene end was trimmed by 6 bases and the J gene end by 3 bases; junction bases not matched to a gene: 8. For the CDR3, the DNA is TGTGCCAGCAGTTATGCGGGACTAGCGGAGACAGATACGCAGTATTTT. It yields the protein CASSYAGLAETDTQYF.

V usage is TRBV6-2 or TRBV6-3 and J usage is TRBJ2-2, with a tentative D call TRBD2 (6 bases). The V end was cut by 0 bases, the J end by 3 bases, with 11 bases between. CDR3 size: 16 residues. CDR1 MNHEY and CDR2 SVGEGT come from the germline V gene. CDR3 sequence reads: CASSYSGGSYTGELFF. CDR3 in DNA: TGTGCCAGCAGTTACTCGGGGGGATCGTACACCGGGGAGCTGTTTTTT.

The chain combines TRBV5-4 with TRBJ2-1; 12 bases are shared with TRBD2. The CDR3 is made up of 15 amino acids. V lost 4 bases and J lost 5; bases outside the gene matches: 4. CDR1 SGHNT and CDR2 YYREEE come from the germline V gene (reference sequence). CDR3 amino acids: CASSPRLAGDNEQFF. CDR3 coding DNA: TGTGCCAGCAGCCCTCGACTAGCGGGGGACAATGAGCAGTTCTTC.

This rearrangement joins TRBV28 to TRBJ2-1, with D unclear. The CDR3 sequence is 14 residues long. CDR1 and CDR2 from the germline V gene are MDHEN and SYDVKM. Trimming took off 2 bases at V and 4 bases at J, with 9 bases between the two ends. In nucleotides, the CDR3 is TGTGCCAGCAGTTTAATTGGCTTTTACAATGAGCAGTTCTTC. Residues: CASSLIGFYNEQFF.

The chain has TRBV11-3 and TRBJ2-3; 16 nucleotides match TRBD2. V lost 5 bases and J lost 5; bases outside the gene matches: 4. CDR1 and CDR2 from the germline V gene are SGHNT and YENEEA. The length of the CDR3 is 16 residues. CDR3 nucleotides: TGTGCCAGCAGCCCCGGGACTAGCGGGAGGGTAGATACGCAGTATTTT. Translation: CASSPGTSGRVDTQYF. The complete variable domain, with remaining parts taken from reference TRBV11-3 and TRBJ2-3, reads EAGVVQSPRYKIIEKKQPVAFWCNPISGHNTLYWYLQNLGQGPELLIRYENEEAVDDSQLPKDRFSAERLKGVDSTLKIQPAELGDSAVYLCASSPGTSGRVDTQYFGPGTRLTVL.

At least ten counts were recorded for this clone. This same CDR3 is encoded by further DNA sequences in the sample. CDR3 in amino acids: CATSDFRETGELFF. DNA for the CDR3: TGTGCCACCAGTGATTTTCGTGAGACCGGGGAGCTGTTTTTT. J is TRBJ2-2 and V is TRBV24-1; no definite D call. V was clipped by 1 base and J by 5 bases, with 7 bases between them. CDR3 length: 14 amino acids. The germline CDR1 and CDR2 sequences are KGHDR and SFDVKD.

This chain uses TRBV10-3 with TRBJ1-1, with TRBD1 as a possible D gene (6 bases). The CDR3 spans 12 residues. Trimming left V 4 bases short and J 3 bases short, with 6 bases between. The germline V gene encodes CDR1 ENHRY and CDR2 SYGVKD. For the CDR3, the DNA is TGTGCCATCAGTGCAGGGGACACTGAAGCTTTCTTT. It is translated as CAISAGDTEAFF.

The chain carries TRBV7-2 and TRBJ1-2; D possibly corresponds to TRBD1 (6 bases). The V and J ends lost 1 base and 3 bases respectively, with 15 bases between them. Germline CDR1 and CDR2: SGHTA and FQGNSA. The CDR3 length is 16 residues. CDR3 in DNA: TGTGCCAGCAGCTTAGGGGGGCGGGCTGGAGACTATGGCTACACCTTC. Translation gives CASSLGGRAGDYGYTF.